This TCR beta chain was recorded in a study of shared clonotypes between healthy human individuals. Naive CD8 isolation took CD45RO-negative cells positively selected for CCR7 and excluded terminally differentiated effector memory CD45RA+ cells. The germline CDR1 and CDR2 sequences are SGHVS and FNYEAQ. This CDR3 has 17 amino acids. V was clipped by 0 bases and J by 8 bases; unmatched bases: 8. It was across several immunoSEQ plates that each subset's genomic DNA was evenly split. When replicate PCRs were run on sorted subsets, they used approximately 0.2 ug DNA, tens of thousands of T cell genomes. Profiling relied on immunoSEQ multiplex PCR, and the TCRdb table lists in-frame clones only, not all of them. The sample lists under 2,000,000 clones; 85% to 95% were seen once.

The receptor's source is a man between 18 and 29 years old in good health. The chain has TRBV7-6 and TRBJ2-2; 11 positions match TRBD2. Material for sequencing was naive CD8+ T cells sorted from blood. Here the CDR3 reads CASSLASGGAPVGELFF. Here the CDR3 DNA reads TGTGCCAGCAGCTTAGCTAGCGGGGGGGCCCCCGTGGGGGAGCTGTTTTTT.